This T cell receptor (beta chain) was identified in a study of CD8 T cells in Susac syndrome. General study points: The authors acknowledged that the study's TCR sequencing and HLA analysis involved relatively few individuals.

Germline values: CDR1 SGHAT, CDR2 FQNNGV. This CDR3 spans 12 amino acids. Trimming removed 7 bases from V and 0 bases from J, with 3 bases in between. TEMRA cells underwent FACS enrichment and CD8+ and CD4+ T cells underwent negative isolation. Regarding this clonotype: Antigen: not known.

It was with random hexamers that about 0.45 to 1 ug RNA was reverse transcribed. The authors amplified TCR beta CDR3 across 54 Vbeta and 13 Jbeta using immunoSEQ multiplex PCR. TCRdb re-called the immunoSEQ multiplex PCR reads through MiXCR, storing one row per CDR3 protein. The data contain approximately 300,000 distinct CDR3 sequences, approximately 85% of them singletons. V usage is TRBV11-2 and J usage is TRBJ2-2, with D uncertain. Sequencing input: CD8+ T cells from PBMCs. The source is a human donor with multiple sclerosis. Here the CDR3 DNA reads TGTGCCAGCACCTCGAACACCGGGGAGCTGTTTTTT. Protein product: CASTSNTGELFF.